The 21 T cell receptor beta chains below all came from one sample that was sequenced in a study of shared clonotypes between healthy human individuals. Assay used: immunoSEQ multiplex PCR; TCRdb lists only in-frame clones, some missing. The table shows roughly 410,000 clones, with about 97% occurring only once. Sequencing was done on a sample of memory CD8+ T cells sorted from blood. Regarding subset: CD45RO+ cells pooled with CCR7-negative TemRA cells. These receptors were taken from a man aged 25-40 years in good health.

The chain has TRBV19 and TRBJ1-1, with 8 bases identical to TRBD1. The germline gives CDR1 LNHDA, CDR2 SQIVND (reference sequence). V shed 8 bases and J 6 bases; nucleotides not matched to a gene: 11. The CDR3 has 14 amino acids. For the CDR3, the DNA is TGTGCCAGTCCGGGGTCACAGGGGGACGCTGAAGCTTTCTTT. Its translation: CASPGSQGDAEAFF.

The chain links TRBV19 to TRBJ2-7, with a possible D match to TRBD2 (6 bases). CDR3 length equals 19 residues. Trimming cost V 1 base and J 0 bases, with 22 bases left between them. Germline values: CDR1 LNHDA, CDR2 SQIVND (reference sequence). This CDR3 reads CASSIGPFRRGLRSYEQYF. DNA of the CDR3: TGTGCCAGTAGTATAGGCCCCTTTCGGCGGGGATTGCGCTCCTACGAGCAGTACTTC.

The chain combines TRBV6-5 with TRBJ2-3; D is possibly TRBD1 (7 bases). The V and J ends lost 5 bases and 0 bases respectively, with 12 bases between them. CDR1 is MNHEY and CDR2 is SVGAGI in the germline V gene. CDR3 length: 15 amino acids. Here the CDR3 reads CASSLRGVSTDTQYF. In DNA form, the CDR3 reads TGTGCCAGCAGTCTCAGGGGGGTAAGCACAGATACGCAGTATTTT.

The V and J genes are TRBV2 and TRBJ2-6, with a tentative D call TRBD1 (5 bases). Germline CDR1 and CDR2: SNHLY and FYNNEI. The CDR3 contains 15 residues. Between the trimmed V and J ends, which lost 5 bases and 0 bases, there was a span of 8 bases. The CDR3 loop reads CASSPGFSGANVLTF. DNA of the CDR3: TGTGCCAGCAGTCCAGGGTTCTCTGGGGCCAACGTCCTGACTTTC.

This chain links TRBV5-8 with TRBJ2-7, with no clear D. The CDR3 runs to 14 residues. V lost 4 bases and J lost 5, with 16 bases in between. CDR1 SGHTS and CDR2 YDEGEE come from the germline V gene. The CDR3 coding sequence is TGTGCCAGCAGCCCTGCTCCTAAGCAGAACGAGCAGTACTTC. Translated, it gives CASSPAPKQNEQYF.

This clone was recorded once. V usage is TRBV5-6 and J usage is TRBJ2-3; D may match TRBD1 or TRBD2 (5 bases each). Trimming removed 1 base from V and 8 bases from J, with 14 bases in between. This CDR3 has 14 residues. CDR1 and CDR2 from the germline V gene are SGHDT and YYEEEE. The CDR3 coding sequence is TGTGCCAGCAGCTTGCCAGGACAAGGAGGTACGCAGTATTTT. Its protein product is CASSLPGQGGTQYF.

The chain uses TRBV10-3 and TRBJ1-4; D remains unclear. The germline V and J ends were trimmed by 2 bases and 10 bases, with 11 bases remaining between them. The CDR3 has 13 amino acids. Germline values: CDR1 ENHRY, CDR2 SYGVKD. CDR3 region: CAISETEGGKLFF. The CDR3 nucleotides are TGTGCCATCAGTGAGACCGAAGGTGGAAAACTGTTTTTT.

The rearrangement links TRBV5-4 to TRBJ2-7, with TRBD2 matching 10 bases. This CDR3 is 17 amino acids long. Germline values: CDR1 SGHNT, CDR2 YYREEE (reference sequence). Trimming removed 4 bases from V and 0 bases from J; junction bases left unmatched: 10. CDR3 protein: CASSGIRLAGVSYEQYF. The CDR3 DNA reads TGTGCCAGCAGCGGTATACGACTAGCGGGCGTCTCCTACGAGCAGTACTTC.

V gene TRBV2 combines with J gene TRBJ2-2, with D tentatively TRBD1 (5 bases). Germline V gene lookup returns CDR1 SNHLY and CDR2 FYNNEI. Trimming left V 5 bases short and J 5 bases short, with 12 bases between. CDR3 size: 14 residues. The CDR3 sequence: CASSLPGNTGELFF. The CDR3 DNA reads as TGTGCCAGCAGTCTTCCAGGGAATACCGGGGAGCTGTTTTTT.

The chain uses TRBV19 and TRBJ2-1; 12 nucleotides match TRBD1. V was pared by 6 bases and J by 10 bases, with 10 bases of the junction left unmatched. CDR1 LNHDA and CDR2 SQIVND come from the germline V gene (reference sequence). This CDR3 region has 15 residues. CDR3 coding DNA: TGTGCCAGTAGCGCAGGGACAGGGGGCCGATCCGAGCAGTTCTTC. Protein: CASSAGTGGRSEQFF. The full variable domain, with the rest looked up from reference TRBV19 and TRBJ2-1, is DGGITQSPKYLFRKEGQNVTLSCEQNLNHDAMYWYRQDPGQGLRLIYYSQIVNDFQKGDIAEGYSVSREKKESFPLTVTSAQKNPTAFYLCASSAGTGGRSEQFFGPGTRLTVL.

The DNA for the CDR3 is TGTGCCGGAGGGGTTTCTGGGGCCAACGTCCTGACTTTC. Its translation: CAGGVSGANVLTF. The V and J genes are TRBV30 and TRBJ2-6; D is possibly TRBD2 (6 bases). The CDR3 totals 13 residues. Deletions cut 8 bases from V and 1 base from J, with 9 bases between. Germline loops: CDR1 GTSNPN, CDR2 SVGIG (reference sequence).

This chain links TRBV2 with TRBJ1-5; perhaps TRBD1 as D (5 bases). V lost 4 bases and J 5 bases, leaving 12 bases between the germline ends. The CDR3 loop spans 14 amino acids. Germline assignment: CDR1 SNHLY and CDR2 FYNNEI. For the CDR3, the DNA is TGTGCCAGCAGTGCGCCAGGGCTTTATCAGCCCCAGCATTTT. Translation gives CASSAPGLYQPQHF.

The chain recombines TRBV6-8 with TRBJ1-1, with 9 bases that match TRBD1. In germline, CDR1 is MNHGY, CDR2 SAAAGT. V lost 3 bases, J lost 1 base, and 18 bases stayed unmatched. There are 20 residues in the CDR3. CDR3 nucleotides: TGTGCCAGCAGTTATCCTTATCACCCGGGACAGGGAGGTGGGAACACTGAAGCTTTCTTT. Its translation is CASSYPYHPGQGGGNTEAFF.

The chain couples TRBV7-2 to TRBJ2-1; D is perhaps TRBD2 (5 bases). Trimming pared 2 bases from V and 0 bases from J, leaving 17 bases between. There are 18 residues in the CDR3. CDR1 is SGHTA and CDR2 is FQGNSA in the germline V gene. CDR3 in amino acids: CASSLILGLGLSYNEQFF. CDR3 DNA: TGTGCCAGCAGCTTAATCTTGGGGTTAGGACTCTCCTACAATGAGCAGTTCTTC.

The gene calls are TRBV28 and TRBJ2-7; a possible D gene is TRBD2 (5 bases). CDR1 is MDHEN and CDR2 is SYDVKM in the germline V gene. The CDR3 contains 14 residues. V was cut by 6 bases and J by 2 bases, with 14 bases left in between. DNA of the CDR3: TGTGCCAGCAGCCCACTAGGTATGGCCTACGAGCAGTACTTC. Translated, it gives CASSPLGMAYEQYF.

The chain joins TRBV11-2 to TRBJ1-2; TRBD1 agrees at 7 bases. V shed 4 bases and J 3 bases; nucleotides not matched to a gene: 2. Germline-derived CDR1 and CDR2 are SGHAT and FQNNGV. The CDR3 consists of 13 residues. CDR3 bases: TGTGCCAGCAGCTCGGGGACAGACTATGGCTACACCTTC. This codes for CASSSGTDYGYTF. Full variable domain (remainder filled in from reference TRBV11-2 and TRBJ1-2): EAGVAQSPRYKIIEKRQSVAFWCNPISGHATLYWYQQILGQGPKLLIQFQNNGVVDDSQLPKDRFSAERLKGVDSTLKIQPAKLEDSAVYLCASSSGTDYGYTFGSGTRLTVV.

CDR3 in amino acids: CASSLVQFTDTQYF. As DNA, the CDR3 is TGTGCCAGCAGCTTAGTCCAATTCACAGATACGCAGTATTTT. This chain connects TRBV7-9 to TRBJ2-3, with no clear D. Trimming pared 1 base from V and 2 bases from J, leaving 7 bases between. The CDR3 runs 14 residues. Germline V gene lookup returns CDR1 SEHNR and CDR2 FQNEAQ (reference sequence).

The chain's CDR3 is CASSQEWLAGYNEQFF. The CDR3, as DNA: TGCGCCAGCAGCCAAGAGTGGCTAGCGGGATACAATGAGCAGTTCTTC. The J gene is TRBJ2-1, the V gene TRBV4-1, with TRBD2 matching 9 bases. The germline CDR1 and CDR2 sequences are MGHRA and YSYEKL. The CDR3 is 16 residues long. With V trimmed by 0 bases and J by 4 bases, 4 bases remained unmatched.

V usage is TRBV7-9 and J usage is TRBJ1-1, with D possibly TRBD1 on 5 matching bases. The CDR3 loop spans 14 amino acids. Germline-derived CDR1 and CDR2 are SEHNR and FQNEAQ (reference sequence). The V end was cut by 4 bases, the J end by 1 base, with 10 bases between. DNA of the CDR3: TGTGCCAGCAGCTCCCGGGGCGGGAACACTGAAGCTTTCTTT. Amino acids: CASSSRGGNTEAFF.

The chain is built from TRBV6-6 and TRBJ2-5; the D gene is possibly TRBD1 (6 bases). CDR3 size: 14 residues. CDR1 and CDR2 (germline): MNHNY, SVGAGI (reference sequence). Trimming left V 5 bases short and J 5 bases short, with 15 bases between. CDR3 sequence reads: CASSQQGPPETQYF. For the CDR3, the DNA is TGTGCCAGCAGTCAACAGGGACCCCCCGAGACCCAGTACTTC.

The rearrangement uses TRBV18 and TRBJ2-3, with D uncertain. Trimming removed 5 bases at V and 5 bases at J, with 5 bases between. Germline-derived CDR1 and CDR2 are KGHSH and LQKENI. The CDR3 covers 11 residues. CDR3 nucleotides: TGTGCCAGCTCATCTAGAGATACGCAGTATTTT. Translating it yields CASSSRDTQYF.